The entry below gives a single TCR beta chain sequence along with its context. The record originates from a study of T cell changes during pregnancy in multiple sclerosis. Only in-frame clones appear in the TCRdb table, and some are missing; sequencing was by immunoSEQ multiplex PCR. The data show more than 70,000 clones, 85% to 95% seen once. V dropped 5 bases and J dropped 1 base, with 14 bases sitting between them. CDR3 length: 15 residues. Germline V gene sequence: CDR1 SEHNR, CDR2 FQNEAQ (reference sequence). The starting material was peripheral blood, obtained before pregnancy. The chain uses TRBV7-9 and TRBJ2-5; possible D gene TRBD1, 6 bases. The sequence was obtained from a female donor with multiple sclerosis, enrolled in a pregnancy study. The CDR3 spells CASSTRQETQETQYF. The CDR3 DNA reads TGTGCCAGCAGCACCCGACAGGAAACCCAAGAGACCCAGTACTTC.